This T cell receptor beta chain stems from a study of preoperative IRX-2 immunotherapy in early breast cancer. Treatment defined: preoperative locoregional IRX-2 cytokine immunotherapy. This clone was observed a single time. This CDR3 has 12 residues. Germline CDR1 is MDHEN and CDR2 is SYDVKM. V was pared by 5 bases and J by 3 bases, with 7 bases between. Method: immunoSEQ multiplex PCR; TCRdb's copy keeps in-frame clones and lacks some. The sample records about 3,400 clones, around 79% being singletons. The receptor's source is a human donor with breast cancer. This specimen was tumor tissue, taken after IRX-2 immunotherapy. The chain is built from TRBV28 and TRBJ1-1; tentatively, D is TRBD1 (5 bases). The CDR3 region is CASSGGDTEAFF. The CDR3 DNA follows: TGTGCCAGCAGTGGGGGGGACACTGAAGCTTTCTTT. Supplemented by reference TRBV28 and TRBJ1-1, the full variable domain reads DVKVTQSSRYLVKRTGEKVFLECVQDMDHENMFWYRQDPGLGLRLIYFSYDVKMKEKGDIPEGYSVSREKKERFSLILESASTNQTSMYLCASSGGDTEAFFGQGTRLTVV.